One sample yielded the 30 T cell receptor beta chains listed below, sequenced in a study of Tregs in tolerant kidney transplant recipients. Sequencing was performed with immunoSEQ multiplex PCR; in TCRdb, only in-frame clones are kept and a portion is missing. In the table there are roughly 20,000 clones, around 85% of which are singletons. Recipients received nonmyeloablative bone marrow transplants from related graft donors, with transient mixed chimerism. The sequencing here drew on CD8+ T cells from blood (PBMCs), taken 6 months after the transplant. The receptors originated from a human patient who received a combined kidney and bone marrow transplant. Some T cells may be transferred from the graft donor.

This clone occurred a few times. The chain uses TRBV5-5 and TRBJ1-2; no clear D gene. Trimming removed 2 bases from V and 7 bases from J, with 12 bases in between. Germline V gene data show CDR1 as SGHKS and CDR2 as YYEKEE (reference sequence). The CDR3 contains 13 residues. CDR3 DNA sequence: TGTGCCAGCAGCTTAGATTCTGCGGCTGGCTACACCTTC. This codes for CASSLDSAAGYTF.

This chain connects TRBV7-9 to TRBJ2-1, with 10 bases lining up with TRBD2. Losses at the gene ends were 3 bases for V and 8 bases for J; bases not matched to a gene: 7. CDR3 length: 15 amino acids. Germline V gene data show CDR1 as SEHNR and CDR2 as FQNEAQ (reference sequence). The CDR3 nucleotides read TGTGCCAGCAGCTTCGGAACTAGCGGGATCCATGAGCAGTTCTTC. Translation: CASSFGTSGIHEQFF. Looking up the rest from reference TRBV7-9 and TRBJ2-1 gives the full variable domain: DTGVSQNPRHKITKRGQNVTFRCDPISEHNRLYWYRQTLGQGPEFLTYFQNEAQLEKSRLLSDRFSAERPKGSFSTLEIQRTEQGDSAMYLCASSFGTSGIHEQFFGPGTRLTVL.

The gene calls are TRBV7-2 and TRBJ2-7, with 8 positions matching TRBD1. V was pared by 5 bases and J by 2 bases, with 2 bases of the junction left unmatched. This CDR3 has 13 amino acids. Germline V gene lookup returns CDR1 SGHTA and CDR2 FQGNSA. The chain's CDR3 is CASSPGGTYEQYF. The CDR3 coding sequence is TGTGCCAGCAGCCCAGGGGGCACCTACGAGCAGTACTTC.

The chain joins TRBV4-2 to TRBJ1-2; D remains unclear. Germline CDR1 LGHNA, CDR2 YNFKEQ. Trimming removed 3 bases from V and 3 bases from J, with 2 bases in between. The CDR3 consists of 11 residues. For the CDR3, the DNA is TGTGCCAGCAGCCACGACTATGGCTACACCTTC. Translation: CASSHDYGYTF.

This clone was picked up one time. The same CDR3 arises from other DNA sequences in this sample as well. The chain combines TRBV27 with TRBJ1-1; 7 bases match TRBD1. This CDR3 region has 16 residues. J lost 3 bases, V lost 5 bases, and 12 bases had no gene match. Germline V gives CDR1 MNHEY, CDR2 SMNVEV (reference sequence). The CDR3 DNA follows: TGTGCCAGCAGTCCTACACCCGCAGGGGGACACACTGAAGCTTTCTTT. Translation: CASSPTPAGGHTEAFF.

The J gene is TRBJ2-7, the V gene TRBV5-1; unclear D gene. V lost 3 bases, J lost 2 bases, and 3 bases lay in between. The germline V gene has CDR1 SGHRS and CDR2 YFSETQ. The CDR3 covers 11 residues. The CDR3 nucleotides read TGCGCCAGCAGCTCCGCCTACGAGCAGTACTTC. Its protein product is CASSSAYEQYF.

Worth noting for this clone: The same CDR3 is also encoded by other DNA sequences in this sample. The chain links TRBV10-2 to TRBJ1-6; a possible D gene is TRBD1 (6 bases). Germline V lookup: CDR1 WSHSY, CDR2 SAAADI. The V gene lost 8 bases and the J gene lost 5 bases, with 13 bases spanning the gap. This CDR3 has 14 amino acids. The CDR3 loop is CASGTGFNNSPLHF. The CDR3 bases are TGCGCCAGCGGAACAGGGTTCAATAATTCACCCCTCCACTTT.

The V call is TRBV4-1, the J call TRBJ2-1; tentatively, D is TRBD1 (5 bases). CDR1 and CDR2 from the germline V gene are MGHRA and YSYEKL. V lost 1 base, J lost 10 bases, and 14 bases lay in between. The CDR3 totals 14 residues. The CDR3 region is CASSQAPTGGEQFF. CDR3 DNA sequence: TGCGCCAGCAGCCAAGCCCCTACAGGTGGCGAGCAGTTCTTC.

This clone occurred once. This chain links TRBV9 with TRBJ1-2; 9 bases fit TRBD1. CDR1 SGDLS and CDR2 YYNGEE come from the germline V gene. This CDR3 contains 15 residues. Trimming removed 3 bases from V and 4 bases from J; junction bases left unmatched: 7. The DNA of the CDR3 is TGTGCCAGCAGCGAGACAGGGGGGGTTGGCTATGGCTACACCTTC. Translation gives CASSETGGVGYGYTF. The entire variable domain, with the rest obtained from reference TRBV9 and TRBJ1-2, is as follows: DSGVTQTPKHLITATGQRVTLRCSPRSGDLSVYWYQQSLDQGLQFLIQYYNGEERAKGNILERFSAQQFPDLHSELNLSSLELGDSALYFCASSETGGVGYGYTFGSGTRLTVV.

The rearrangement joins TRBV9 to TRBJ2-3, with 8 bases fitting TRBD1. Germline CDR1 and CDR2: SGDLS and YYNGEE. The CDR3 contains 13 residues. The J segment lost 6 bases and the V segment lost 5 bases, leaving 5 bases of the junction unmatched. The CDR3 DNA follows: TGTGCCAGCAGGACAGGGGTTGAGGATACGCAGTATTTT. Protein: CASRTGVEDTQYF.

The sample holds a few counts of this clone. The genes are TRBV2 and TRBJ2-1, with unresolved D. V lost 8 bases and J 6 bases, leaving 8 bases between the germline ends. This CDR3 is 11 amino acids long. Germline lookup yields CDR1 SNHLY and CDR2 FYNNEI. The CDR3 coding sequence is TGTGCCAGCGTCAGAGGCAATGAGCAGTTCTTC. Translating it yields CASVRGNEQFF.

The CDR3 DNA is TGCGCCAGCAGCGCCTGGACTAGCGGGGGGGCAGATGAGCAGTTCTTC. Translating gives CASSAWTSGGADEQFF. The V gene is TRBV5-1, the J gene TRBJ2-1; TRBD2 matches 15 bases. This CDR3 is built from 16 residues. The trim removed 4 bases at V and 8 bases at J, leaving 7 bases unmatched. The germline V gene has CDR1 SGHRS and CDR2 YFSETQ.

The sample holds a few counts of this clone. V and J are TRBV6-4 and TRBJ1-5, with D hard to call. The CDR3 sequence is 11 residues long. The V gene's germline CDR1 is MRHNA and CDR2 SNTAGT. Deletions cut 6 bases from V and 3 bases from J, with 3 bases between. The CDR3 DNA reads TGTGCCAGCAGCTACAATCAGCCCCAGCATTTT. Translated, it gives CASSYNQPQHF.

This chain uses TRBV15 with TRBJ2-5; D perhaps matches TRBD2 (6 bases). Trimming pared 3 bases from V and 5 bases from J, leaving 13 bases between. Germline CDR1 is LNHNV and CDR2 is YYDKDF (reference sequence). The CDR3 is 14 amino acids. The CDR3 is CATSSWRVGETQYF. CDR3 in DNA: TGTGCCACCAGCAGTTGGAGGGTCGGGGAGACCCAGTACTTC.

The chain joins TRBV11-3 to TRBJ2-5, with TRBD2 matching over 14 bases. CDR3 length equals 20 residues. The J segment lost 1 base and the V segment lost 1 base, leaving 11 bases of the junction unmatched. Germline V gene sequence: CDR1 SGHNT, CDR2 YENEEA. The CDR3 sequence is CASSLGTGTSGGMGQETQYF. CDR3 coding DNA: TGTGCCAGCAGCTTAGGGACCGGGACTAGCGGGGGAATGGGCCAAGAGACCCAGTACTTC.

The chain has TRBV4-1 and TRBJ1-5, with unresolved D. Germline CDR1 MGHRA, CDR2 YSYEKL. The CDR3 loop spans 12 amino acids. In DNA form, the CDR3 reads TGCGCAAGCTCGGGGATCAATCAGCCCCAGCATTTT. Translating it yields CASSGINQPQHF.

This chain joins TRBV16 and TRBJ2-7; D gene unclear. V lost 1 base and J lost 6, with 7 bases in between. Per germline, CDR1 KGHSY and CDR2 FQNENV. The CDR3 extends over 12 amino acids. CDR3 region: CASSQLLSEQYF. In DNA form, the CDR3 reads TGTGCCAGCAGCCAATTACTATCCGAGCAGTACTTC.

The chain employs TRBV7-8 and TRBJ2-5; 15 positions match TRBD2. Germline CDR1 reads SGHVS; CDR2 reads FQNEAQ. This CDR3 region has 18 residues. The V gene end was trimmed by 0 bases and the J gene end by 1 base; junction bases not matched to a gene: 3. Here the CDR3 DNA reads TGTGCCAGCAGCTTAGCACCGGGACTAGCGGGGGGCCAAGAGACCCAGTACTTC. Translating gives CASSLAPGLAGGQETQYF.

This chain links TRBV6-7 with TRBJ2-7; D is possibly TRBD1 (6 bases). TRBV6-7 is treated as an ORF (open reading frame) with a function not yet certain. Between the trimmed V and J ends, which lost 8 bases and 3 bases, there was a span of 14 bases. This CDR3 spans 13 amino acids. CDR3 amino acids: CASVQGPDYEQYF. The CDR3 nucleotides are TGTGCCAGCGTTCAGGGGCCGGACTACGAGCAGTACTTC.

The CDR3 nucleotides are TGCAGCGTTGTAGGGAGCACTAATGAAAAACTGTTTTTT. Protein product: CSVVGSTNEKLFF. The J gene is TRBJ1-4, the V gene TRBV29-1; no clear D gene. Trimming shortened V by 4 bases and J by 2 bases, and 8 bases separated the two germline ends. CDR1 is SQVTM, CDR2 ANQGSEA, per germline. The CDR3 has 13 amino acids.

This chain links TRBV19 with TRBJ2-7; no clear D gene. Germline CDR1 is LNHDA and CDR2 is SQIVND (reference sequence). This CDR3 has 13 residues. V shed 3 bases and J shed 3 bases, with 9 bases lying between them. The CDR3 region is CASSINEVYEQYF. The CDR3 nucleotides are TGTGCCAGTAGTATCAATGAGGTCTACGAGCAGTACTTC.

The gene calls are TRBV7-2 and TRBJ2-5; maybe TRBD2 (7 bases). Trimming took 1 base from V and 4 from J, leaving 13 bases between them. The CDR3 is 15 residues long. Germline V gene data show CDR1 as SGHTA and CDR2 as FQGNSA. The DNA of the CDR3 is TGTGCCAGCAGCTTAGTGGAAGGGGGGGTAGAGACCCAGTACTTC. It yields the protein CASSLVEGGVETQYF. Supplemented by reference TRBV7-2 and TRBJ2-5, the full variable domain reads GAGVSQSPSNKVTEKGKDVELRCDPISGHTALYWYRQSLGQGLEFLIYFQGNSAPDKSGLPSDRFSAERTGGSVSTLTIQRTQQEDSAVYLCASSLVEGGVETQYFGPGTRLLVL.

The CDR3 is CASSSRTGRVGYTF. The CDR3 coding sequence is TGTGCCAGCAGTTCTCGGACAGGGAGGGTTGGCTACACCTTC. V gene TRBV27 combines with J gene TRBJ1-2, with 8 bases lining up with TRBD1. Germline assignment: CDR1 MNHEY and CDR2 SMNVEV (reference sequence). Trimming removed 4 bases from V and 7 bases from J; junction bases left unmatched: 8. The CDR3 contains 14 residues.

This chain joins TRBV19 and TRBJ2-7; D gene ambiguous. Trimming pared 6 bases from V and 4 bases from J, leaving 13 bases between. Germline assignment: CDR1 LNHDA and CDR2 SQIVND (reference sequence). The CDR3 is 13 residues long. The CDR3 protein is CASSTGLPYEQYF. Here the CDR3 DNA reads TGTGCCAGTAGCACGGGTCTCCCATACGAGCAGTACTTC.

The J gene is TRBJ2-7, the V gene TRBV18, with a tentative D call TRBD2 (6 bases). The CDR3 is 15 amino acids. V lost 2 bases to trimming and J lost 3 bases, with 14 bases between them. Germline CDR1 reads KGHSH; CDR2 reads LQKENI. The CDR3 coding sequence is TGTGCCAGCTCACCAGAGGGCGGGGAGAACTACGAGCAGTACTTC. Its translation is CASSPEGGENYEQYF.

In DNA, the CDR3 is TGCGCCAGCAGCCCGGGACAGGGGTCCTACGAGCAGTACTTC. Protein product: CASSPGQGSYEQYF. The J gene is TRBJ2-7, the V gene TRBV4-1; 10 bases agree with TRBD1. CDR1 and CDR2 from the germline V gene are MGHRA and YSYEKL. V shed 4 bases and J 1 base; nucleotides not matched to a gene: 1. CDR3 length: 14 residues.

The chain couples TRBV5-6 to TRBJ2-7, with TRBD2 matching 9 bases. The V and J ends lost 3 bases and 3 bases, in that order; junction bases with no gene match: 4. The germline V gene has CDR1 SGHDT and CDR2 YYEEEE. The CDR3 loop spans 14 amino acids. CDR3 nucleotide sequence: TGTGCCAGCAGCTCGGGGACTAGCTTCTACGAGCAGTACTTC. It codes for CASSSGTSFYEQYF.

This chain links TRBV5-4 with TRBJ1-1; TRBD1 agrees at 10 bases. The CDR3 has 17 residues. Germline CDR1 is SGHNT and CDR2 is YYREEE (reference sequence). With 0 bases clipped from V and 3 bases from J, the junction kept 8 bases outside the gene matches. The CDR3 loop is CASSLGGTGDKDTEAFF. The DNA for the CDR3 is TGTGCCAGCAGCTTGGGGGGGACAGGGGATAAAGACACTGAAGCTTTCTTT.

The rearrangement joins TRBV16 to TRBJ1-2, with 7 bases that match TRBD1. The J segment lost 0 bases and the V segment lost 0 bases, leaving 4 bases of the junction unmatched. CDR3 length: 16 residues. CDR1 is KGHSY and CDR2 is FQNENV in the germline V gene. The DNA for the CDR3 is TGTGCCAGCAGCCAATCTTCCACAGGGGCTAACTATGGCTACACCTTC. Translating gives CASSQSSTGANYGYTF.

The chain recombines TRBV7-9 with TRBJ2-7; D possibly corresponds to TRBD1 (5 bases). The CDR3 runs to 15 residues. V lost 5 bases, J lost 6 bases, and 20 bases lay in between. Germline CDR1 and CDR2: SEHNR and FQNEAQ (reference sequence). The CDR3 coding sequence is TGTGCCAGCAGCCTGCGGCCGGACACAAGAACCGAGCAGTACTTC. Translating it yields CASSLRPDTRTEQYF.